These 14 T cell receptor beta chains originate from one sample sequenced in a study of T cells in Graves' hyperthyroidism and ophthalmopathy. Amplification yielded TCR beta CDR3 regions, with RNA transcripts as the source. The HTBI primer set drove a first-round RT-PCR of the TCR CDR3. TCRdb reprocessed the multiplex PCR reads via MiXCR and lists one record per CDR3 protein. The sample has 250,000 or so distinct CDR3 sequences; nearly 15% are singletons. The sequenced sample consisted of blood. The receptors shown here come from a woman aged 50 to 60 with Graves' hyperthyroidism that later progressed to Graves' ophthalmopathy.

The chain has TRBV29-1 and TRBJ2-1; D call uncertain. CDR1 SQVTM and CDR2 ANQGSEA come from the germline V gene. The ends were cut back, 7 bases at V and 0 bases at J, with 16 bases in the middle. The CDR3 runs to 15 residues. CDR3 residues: CSGPHGFSSYNEQFF. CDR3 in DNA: TGCAGCGGTCCCCATGGGTTCAGCTCCTACAATGAGCAGTTCTTC.

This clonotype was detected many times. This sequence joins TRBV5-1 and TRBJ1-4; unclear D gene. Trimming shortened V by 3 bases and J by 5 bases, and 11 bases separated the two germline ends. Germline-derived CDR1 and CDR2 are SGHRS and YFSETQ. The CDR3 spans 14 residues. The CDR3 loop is CASSSPDKNEKLFF. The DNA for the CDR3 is TGCGCCAGCAGCTCCCCCGACAAAAATGAAAAACTGTTTTTT. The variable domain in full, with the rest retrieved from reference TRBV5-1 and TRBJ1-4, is KAGVTQTPRYLIKTRGQQVTLSCSPISGHRSVSWYQQTPGQGLQFLFEYFSETQRNKGNFPGRFSGRQFSNSRSEMNVSTLELGDSALYLCASSSPDKNEKLFFGSGTQLSVL.

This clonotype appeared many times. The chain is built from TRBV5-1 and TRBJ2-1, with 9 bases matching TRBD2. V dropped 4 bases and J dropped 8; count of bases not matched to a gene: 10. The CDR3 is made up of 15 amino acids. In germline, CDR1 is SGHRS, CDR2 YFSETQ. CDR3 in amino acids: CASSQGPSGNHEQFF. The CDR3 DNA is TGCGCCAGCAGCCAAGGTCCTAGCGGGAACCATGAGCAGTTCTTC.

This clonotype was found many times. In nucleotides, the CDR3 is TGTGCCAGCAGTGATCAATCCGTGGGGGTAGAGACCCAGTACTTC. Its translation is CASSDQSVGVETQYF. The V call is TRBV6-1, the J call TRBJ2-5; D is tentatively TRBD1 or TRBD2 (5 bases each). The ends were cut back, 3 bases at V and 4 bases at J, with 15 bases in the middle. Germline CDR1 and CDR2: MNHNS and SASEGT. This CDR3 has 15 residues.

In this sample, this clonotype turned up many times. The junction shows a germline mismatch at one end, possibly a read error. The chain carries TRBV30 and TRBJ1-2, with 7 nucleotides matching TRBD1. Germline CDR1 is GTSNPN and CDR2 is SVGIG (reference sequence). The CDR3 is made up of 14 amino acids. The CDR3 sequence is CARRPRDRNYGYTF. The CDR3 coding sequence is TGTGCCCGGAGACCCCGGGACAGAAACTATGGCTACACCTTC. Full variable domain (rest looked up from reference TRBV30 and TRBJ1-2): SQTIHQWPATLVQPVGSPLSLECTVEGTSNPNLYWYRQAAGRGLQLLFYSVGIGQISSEVPQNLSASRPQDRQFILSSKKLLLSDSGFYLCARRPRDRNYGYTFGSGTRLTVV.

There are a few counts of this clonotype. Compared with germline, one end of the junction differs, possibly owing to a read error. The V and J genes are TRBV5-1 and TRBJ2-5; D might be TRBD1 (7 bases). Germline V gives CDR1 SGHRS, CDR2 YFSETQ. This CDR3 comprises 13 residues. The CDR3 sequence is CTSRGAYQETQYF. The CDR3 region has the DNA TGCACCAGCAGGGGGGCGTACCAAGAGACCCAGTACTTC. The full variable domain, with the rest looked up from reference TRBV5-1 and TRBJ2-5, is KAGVTQTPRYLIKTRGQQVTLSCSPISGHRSVSWYQQTPGQGLQFLFEYFSETQRNKGNFPGRFSGRQFSNSRSEMNVSTLELGDSALYLCTSRGAYQETQYFGPGTRLLVL.

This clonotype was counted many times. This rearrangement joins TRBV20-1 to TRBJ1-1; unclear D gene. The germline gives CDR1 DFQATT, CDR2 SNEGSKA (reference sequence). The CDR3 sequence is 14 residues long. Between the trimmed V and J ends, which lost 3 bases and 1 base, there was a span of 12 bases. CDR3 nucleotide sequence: TGCAGTGCTAGCGGTTGGGGAGAGAACACTGAAGCTTTCTTT. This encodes CSASGWGENTEAFF.

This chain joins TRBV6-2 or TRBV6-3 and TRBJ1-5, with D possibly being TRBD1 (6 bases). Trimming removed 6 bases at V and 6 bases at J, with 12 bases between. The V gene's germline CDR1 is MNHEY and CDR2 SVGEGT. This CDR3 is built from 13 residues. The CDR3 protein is CASSWTAGQPQHF. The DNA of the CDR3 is TGTGCCAGCAGCTGGACAGCGGGTCAGCCCCAGCATTTT.

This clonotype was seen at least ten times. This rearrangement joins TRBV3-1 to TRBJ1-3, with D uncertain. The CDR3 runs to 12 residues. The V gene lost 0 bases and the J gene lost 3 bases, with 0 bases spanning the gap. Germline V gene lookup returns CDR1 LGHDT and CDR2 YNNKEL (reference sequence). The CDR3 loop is CASSQDGNTIYF. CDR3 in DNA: TGTGCCAGCAGCCAAGATGGAAACACCATATATTTT.

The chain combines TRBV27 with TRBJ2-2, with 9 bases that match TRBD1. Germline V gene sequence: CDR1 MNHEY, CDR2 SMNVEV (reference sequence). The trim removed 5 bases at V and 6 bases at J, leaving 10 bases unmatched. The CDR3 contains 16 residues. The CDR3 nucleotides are TGTGCCAGCAGTCTTCGGACAGGGGTCGGCGCCGGGGAGCTGTTTTTT. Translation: CASSLRTGVGAGELFF.

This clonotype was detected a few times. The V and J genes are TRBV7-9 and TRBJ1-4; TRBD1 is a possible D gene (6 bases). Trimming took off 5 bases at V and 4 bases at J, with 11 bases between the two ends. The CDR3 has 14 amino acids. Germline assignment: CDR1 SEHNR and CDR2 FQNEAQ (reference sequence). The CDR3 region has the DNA TGTGCCAGCAGCGAAAGGGGGGTTAATGAAAAACTGTTTTTT. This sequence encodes CASSERGVNEKLFF.

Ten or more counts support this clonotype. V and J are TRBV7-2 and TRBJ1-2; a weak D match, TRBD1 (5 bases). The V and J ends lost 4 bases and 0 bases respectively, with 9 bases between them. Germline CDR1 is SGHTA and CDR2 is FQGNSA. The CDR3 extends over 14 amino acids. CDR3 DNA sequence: TGTGCCAGCAGCTACTACAGGTCTAACTATGGCTACACCTTC. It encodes CASSYYRSNYGYTF.

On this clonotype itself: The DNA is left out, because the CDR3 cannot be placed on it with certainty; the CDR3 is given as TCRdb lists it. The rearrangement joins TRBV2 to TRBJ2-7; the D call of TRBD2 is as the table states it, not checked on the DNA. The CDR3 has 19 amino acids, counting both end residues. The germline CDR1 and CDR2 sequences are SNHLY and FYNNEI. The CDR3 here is CASSIYLCSGRDASYEQYF.

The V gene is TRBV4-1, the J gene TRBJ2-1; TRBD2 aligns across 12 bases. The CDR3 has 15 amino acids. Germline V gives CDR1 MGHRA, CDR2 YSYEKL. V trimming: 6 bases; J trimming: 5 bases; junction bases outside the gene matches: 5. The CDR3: CASRPGLAGNNEQFF. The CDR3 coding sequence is TGCGCCAGCAGACCCGGACTAGCGGGGAACAATGAGCAGTTCTTC.